A selection of T cell receptor beta chains follows, all from one sample in a study of regulatory T cells in long-lasting Graves disease. Each CDR3 protein gets one entry after TCRdb re-called the multiplex PCR reads with MiXCR. The sample holds about 430,000 distinct CDR3 sequences; about 15% are singletons and the top ten take roughly 7.7%. The same sample was also studied in work on T cells in Graves' hyperthyroidism and ophthalmopathy.

Sequencing was performed on peripheral blood mononuclear cells (PBMCs), taken at new diagnosis, from a patient treated with antithyroid drugs. All receptors come from a woman aged 40 to 50 with Graves disease. The CDR3 runs from the conserved cysteine through the conserved F or W. D genes are given only for firm matches. Size tells how often a clone was seen (once, few, many) or the class of an expanded clone, and some rows leave it out.

NA NA 13 TRBJ1-1 TRBV12-3/TRBV12-4 CASSLGTALEAFF TGTGCCAGCAGTTTAGGGACAGCACTTGAAGCTTTCTTT
NA many 12 TRBJ2-1 TRBV12-5 CASDTSGNEQFF TGTGCTAGTGACACTTCGGGCAATGAGCAGTTCTTC
NA NA 14 TRBJ1-3 TRBV9 CASSPATAGNTIYF TGTGCCAGCAGCCCCGCAACTGCAGGAAACACCATATATTTT
NA many 15 TRBJ2-5 TRBV20-1 CSARDPSRVEETQYF TGCAGTGCTAGAGACCCCTCTAGGGTGGAAGAGACCCAGTACTTC
TRBD2 NA 15 TRBJ2-2 TRBV24-1 CATSAGGPNTGELFF TGTGCCACCAGTGCGGGGGGGCCGAACACCGGGGAGCTGTTTTTT
NA few 15 TRBJ2-7 TRBV5-1 CASSYGHISSYGQYF TGCGCCAGCAGCTATGGACACATCAGCTCCTACGGGCAGTACTTC
NA many 14 TRBJ1-1 TRBV28 CASTATGTNTEAFF TGTGCCAGCACCGCGACTGGAACGAACACTGAAGCTTTCTTT
TRBD2 few 14 TRBJ2-1 TRBV19 CASMWSGRLNEQFF TGTGCCAGTATGTGGAGCGGGAGATTAAATGAGCAGTTCTTC
TRBD2 many 18 TRBJ2-2 TRBV3-1 CASSQDSVLAENTGELFF TGTGCCAGCAGCCAAGATTCGGTACTAGCGGAAAACACCGGGGAGCTGTTTTTT
NA few 15 TRBJ2-1 TRBV7-9 CASSPPGALYNEQFF TGTGCCAGCAGCCCTCCTGGGGCCCTCTACAATGAGCAGTTCTTC
NA NA 15 TRBJ2-2 TRBV6-2/TRBV6-3 CASSPEGGRTGELFF TGTGCCAGCAGTCCAGAAGGGGGGCGCACCGGGGAGCTGTTTTTT
NA NA 13 TRBJ1-4 TRBV28 CASSRDAYEKLFF TGTGCCAGCAGCAGGGACGCCTATGAAAAACTGTTTTTT
NA few 14 TRBJ2-1 TRBV20-1 CSAAPGSSYNEQFF TGCAGTGCTGCACCGGGAAGCTCCTACAATGAGCAGTTCTTC
TRBD2 many 13 TRBJ2-2 TRBV12-3/TRBV12-4 CASKTSDTGELFF TGTGCCAGCAAAACTAGCGACACCGGGGAGCTGTTTTTT
NA NA 18 TRBJ2-3 TRBV9 CASSRLPGTKFSADTQYF TGTGCCAGCAGTCGACTCCCGGGGACGAAATTTAGCGCAGATACGCAGTATTTT
TRBD2 many 15 TRBJ2-1 TRBV4-3 CASSQGGTRNNEQFF TGCGCCAGCAGCCAAGGAGGGACTAGGAACAATGAGCAGTTCTTC
TRBD2 many 15 TRBJ2-5 TRBV11-2 CASSSSGSALETQYF TGTGCCAGCAGCTCTAGCGGGAGCGCGCTGGAGACCCAGTACTTC
TRBD2 few 15 TRBJ2-3 TRBV2 CVSRVASGTTDTQYF TGTGTCAGCAGAGTGGCTAGCGGGACCACAGATACGCAGTATTTT
NA many 14 TRBJ1-1 TRBV15 CATSRDGRNTEAFF TGTGCCACCAGCAGAGATGGAAGGAACACTGAAGCTTTCTTT
NA many 14 TRBJ2-7 TRBV6-2/TRBV6-3 CASSYSWAGYEQYF TGTGCCAGCAGTTACTCTTGGGCAGGCTACGAGCAGTACTTC
NA many 13 TRBJ2-7 TRBV20-1 CSAREGSSYEQYF TGCAGTGCTAGGGAAGGGAGCTCCTACGAGCAGTACTTC
NA many 13 TRBJ2-3 TRBV6-1 CASSERVPLTQYF TGTGCCAGCAGTGAAAGGGTTCCCCTTACGCAGTATTTT
NA few 14 TRBJ1-1 TRBV5-1 CASRLEGVNTEAFF TGCGCCAGCAGACTGGAGGGGGTGAACACTGAAGCTTTCTTT
NA many 14 TRBJ2-3 TRBV6-2/TRBV6-3 CASSYSEGGDTQYF TGTGCCAGCAGTTACTCAGAGGGGGGAGATACGCAGTATTTT
TRBD2 many 16 TRBJ2-1 TRBV12-3/TRBV12-4 CASSLGLAGGYNEQFF TGTGCCAGCAGTTTAGGTTTGGCGGGAGGTTACAATGAGCAGTTCTTC
TRBD2 many 16 TRBJ2-1 TRBV25-1 CASSEYWPAGDNEQFF TGTGCCAGCAGTGAATATTGGCCCGCGGGAGACAATGAGCAGTTCTTC
NA NA 15 TRBJ2-1 TRBV24-1 CATSDLDSPYNEQFF TGTGCCACCAGTGATTTAGACAGCCCCTACAATGAGCAGTTCTTC
NA NA 15 TRBJ2-5 TRBV7-3 CASSLRAREQETQYF TGTGCCAGCAGCTTAAGAGCCAGGGAACAAGAGACCCAGTACTTC
NA many 14 TRBJ2-3 TRBV20-1 CSASRQSSTDTQYF TGCAGTGCTTCTAGACAGTCTAGCACAGATACGCAGTATTTT
NA many 14 TRBJ1-1 TRBV28 CASSSPGQAGEAFF TGTGCCAGCAGTTCACCGGGGCAGGCGGGTGAAGCTTTCTTT
TRBD1 many 14 TRBJ1-1 TRBV6-1 CASTETGLNTEAFF TGTGCCAGCACCGAGACAGGGTTGAACACTGAAGCTTTCTTT
NA few 11 TRBJ2-1 TRBV5-1 CASSKGREQFF TGCGCCAGCTCGAAGGGACGGGAGCAGTTCTTC
TRBD1 NA 14 TRBJ2-5 TRBV10-3 CAIRMTGDQETQYF TGTGCCATCAGGATGACAGGGGACCAAGAGACCCAGTACTTC